The source of this TCR beta chain is a study of Graves' ophthalmopathy and Graves' hyperthyroidism. In this sample, this clonotype turned up many times. RNA transcripts were the source from which TCR beta CDR3 regions were amplified. The first round was an RT-PCR with HTBI primers, and the second round was a multiplex PCR. MiXCR was run by TCRdb on the multiplex PCR reads, yielding one entry per CDR3 protein. The sample holds fewer than 600,000 distinct CDR3 sequences, approximately 15% seen once. Ophthalmopathy-affected donors exhibited moderate-to-severe activity, CAS ≥3, NOSPECS ≥4, and duration under 3 months. Patients with other autoimmune diseases, uncontrolled infections, pregnancy or lactation were excluded. The PBMCs used were ones drawn from 8 to 10 ml of fresh peripheral blood. Germline V CDR1 and CDR2: DFQATT, SNEGSKA (reference sequence). The V segment lost 0 bases and the J segment 0 bases; nucleotides outside the gene matches: 4. The CDR3 has 15 amino acids.

The source of this sequence is a woman aged 25 to 45 with Graves' ophthalmopathy. Sample: blood. The chain uses TRBV20-1 and TRBJ1-1, with 7 nucleotides matching TRBD1. CDR3 in DNA: TGCAGTGCTAGAGACCGGGACAGAATGAACACTGAAGCTTTCTTT. Translation: CSARDRDRMNTEAFF.